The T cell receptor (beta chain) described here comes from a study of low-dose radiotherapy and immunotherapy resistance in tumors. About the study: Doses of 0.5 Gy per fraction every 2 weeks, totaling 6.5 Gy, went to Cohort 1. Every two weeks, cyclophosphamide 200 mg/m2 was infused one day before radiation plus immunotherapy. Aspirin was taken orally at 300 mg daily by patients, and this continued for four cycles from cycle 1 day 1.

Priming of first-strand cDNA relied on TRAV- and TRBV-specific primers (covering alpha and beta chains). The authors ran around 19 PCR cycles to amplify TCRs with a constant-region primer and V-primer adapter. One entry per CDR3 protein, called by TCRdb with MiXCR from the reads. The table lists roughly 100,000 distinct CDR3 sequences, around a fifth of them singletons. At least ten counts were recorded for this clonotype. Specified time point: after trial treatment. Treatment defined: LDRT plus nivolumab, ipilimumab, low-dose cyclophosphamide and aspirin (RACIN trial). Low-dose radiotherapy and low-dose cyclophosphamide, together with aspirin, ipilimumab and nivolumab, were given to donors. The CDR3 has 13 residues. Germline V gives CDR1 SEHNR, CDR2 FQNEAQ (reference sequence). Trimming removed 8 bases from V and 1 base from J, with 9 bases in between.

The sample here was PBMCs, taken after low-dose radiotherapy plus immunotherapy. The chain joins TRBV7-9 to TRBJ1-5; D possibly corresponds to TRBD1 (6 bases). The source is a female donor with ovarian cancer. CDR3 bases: TGTGCCAGCTGCGACAGGAGCAATCAGCCCCAGCATTTT. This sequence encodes CASCDRSNQPQHF.